The 12 T cell receptor beta chains presented below share a single source sample, sequenced in a study of technical replicates of blood from several donors. Only in-frame clones appear in the TCRdb table, and some are missing; sequencing was by immunoSEQ multiplex PCR. The profile covers 55,000 to 75,000 clones, with around 96% appearing a single time and approximately 2.9% taken by the ten largest. The sequenced sample was PBMCs. The receptors stem from a human donor in good health. Some clones in this sample may be carry-over from other donors' samples.

This chain connects TRBV27 to TRBJ2-7; D is undetermined. Germline V gene lookup returns CDR1 MNHEY and CDR2 SMNVEV (reference sequence). V lost 2 bases and J lost 2, with 10 bases in between. This CDR3 is 14 amino acids long. CDR3 sequence reads: CASSLGPRTYEQYF. In nucleotides, the CDR3 is TGTGCCAGCAGTTTAGGTCCGAGAACCTACGAGCAGTACTTC.

The chain carries TRBV25-1 and TRBJ2-1; 8 bases match TRBD1. CDR3 length equals 14 residues. V gave up 3 bases and J gave up 6 bases; unmatched junction bases: 4. The germline gives CDR1 MGHDK, CDR2 SYGVNS. The CDR3 DNA reads as TGTGCCAGCAGTGATTGGGACAGGACCAATGAGCAGTTCTTC. It specifies CASSDWDRTNEQFF.

This clone was counted once. This chain links TRBV10-3 with TRBJ1-2; TRBD1 matches at 7 bases. Germline V gives CDR1 ENHRY, CDR2 SYGVKD. With 0 bases clipped from V and 8 bases from J, the junction kept 6 bases outside the gene matches. This CDR3 is built from 14 residues. CDR3 amino acids: CAISESGTGEGYTF. DNA of the CDR3: TGTGCCATCAGTGAGTCAGGAACAGGGGAAGGCTACACCTTC.

The chain employs TRBV30 and TRBJ1-2; 7 bases line up with TRBD1. This CDR3 spans 15 amino acids. V lost 1 base and J lost 3; bases outside the gene matches: 8. The V gene's germline CDR1 is GTSNPN and CDR2 SVGIG (reference sequence). The CDR3 nucleotides are TGTGCCTGGAGTGAACCGACAGGGAATTACTATGGCTACACCTTC. Translating it yields CAWSEPTGNYYGYTF. Full variable domain (missing parts from reference TRBV30 and TRBJ1-2): SQTIHQWPATLVQPVGSPLSLECTVEGTSNPNLYWYRQAAGRGLQLLFYSVGIGQISSEVPQNLSASRPQDRQFILSSKKLLLSDSGFYLCAWSEPTGNYYGYTFGSGTRLTVV.

The J gene is TRBJ2-4, the V gene TRBV5-4, with D possibly TRBD2 on 6 matching bases. The V end lost 4 bases, the J end lost 0 bases, and 11 bases lay between the germline ends. In germline, CDR1 is SGHNT, CDR2 YYREEE (reference sequence). This CDR3 region has 15 residues. The CDR3 DNA reads TGTGCCAGCAGCGCGGGACTTGTAGCCAAAAACATTCAGTACTTC. Translated: CASSAGLVAKNIQYF.

The chain carries TRBV5-1 and TRBJ1-1; D is ambiguous. The germline CDR1 and CDR2 sequences are SGHRS and YFSETQ. The CDR3 extends over 11 amino acids. The V end was cut by 2 bases, the J end by 7 bases, with 6 bases between. CDR3 DNA: TGCGCCAGCAGCTTCCGAGGTGAAGCTTTCTTT. Its protein is CASSFRGEAFF.

The genes are TRBV2 and TRBJ1-4, with D possibly TRBD1 on 6 matching bases. Trimming removed 4 bases from V and 0 bases from J, with 12 bases in between. Germline CDR1 SNHLY, CDR2 FYNNEI. This CDR3 region has 16 residues. The CDR3 region has the DNA TGTGCCAGCAGTGCGCAGGGGCAAGCAACTAATGAAAAACTGTTTTTT. It encodes CASSAQGQATNEKLFF.

The chain recombines TRBV7-9 with TRBJ1-1; D is unclear. CDR3 length equals 15 residues. The V gene's germline CDR1 is SEHNR and CDR2 FQNEAQ (reference sequence). V lost 5 bases and J 1 base, leaving 14 bases between the germline ends. CDR3 nucleotide sequence: TGTGCCAGCAGCCCCCCAGGCCCCACGAACACTGAAGCTTTCTTT. Amino acid sequence: CASSPPGPTNTEAFF.

The J gene is TRBJ1-2, the V gene TRBV5-1; TRBD1 is a possible D gene (5 bases). Germline CDR1 is SGHRS and CDR2 is YFSETQ. There are 14 residues in the CDR3. Trimming pared 7 bases from V and 2 bases from J, leaving 15 bases between. In DNA form, the CDR3 reads TGCGCCAGCGGTCGGGGGGATTCAAACTATGGCTACACCTTC. This encodes CASGRGDSNYGYTF.

The chain recombines TRBV7-3 with TRBJ2-3, with no clear D. Germline V lookup: CDR1 SGHTA, CDR2 FQGTGA. Trimming cost V 1 base and J 0 bases, with 5 bases left between them. The length of the CDR3 is 14 residues. The CDR3, as DNA: TGTGCCAGCAGCTTAATCTCTAGCACAGATACGCAGTATTTT. Translated: CASSLISSTDTQYF. Complete variable domain (other parts from reference TRBV7-3 and TRBJ2-3): GAGVSQTPSNKVTEKGKYVELRCDPISGHTALYWYRQSLGQGPEFLIYFQGTGAADDSGLPNDRFFAVRPEGSVSTLKIQRTERGDSAVYLCASSLISSTDTQYFGPGTRLTVL.

The rearrangement links TRBV14 to TRBJ2-7; D is uncertain. V dropped 11 bases and J dropped 2 bases, with 16 bases sitting between them. This CDR3 has 13 residues. Looked up from germline, CDR1 is SGHDN and CDR2 is FVKESK. The CDR3 spells CAAYRGSTYEQYF. In DNA, the CDR3 is TGTGCCGCCTACCGAGGCTCGACCTACGAGCAGTACTTC.

The chain is built from TRBV7-9 and TRBJ2-7; D is perhaps TRBD2 (5 bases). Trimming cost V 2 bases and J 2 bases, with 13 bases left between them. CDR1 is SEHNR and CDR2 is FQNEAQ in the germline V gene (reference sequence). The CDR3 covers 15 residues. CDR3 DNA: TGTGCCAGCAGCTTATTTAGCGAGGCTACCTACGAGCAGTACTTC. This encodes CASSLFSEATYEQYF. Complete variable domain (other parts from reference TRBV7-9 and TRBJ2-7): DTGVSQNPRHKITKRGQNVTFRCDPISEHNRLYWYRQTLGQGPEFLTYFQNEAQLEKSRLLSDRFSAERPKGSFSTLEIQRTEQGDSAMYLCASSLFSEATYEQYFGPGTRLTVT.